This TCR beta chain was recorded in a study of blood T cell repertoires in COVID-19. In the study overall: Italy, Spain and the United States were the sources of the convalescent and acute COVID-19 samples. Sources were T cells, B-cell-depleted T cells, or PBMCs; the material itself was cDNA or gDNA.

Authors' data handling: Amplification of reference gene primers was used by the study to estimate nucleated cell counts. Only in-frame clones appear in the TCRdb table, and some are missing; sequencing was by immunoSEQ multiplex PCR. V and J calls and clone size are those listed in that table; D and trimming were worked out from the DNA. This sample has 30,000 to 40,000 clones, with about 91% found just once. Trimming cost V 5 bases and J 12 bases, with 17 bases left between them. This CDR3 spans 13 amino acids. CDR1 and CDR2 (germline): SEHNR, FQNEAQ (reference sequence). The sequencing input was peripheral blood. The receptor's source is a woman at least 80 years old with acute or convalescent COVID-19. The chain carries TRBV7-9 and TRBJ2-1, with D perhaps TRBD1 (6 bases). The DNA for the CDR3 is TGTGCCAGCAGCGCCAGGGGTAGGGTGGTGCAGTTCTTC. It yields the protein CASSARGRVVQFF. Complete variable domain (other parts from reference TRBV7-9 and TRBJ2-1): DTGVSQNPRHKITKRGQNVTFRCDPISEHNRLYWYRQTLGQGPEFLTYFQNEAQLEKSRLLSDRFSAERPKGSFSTLEIQRTEQGDSAMYLCASSARGRVVQFFGPGTRLTVL.